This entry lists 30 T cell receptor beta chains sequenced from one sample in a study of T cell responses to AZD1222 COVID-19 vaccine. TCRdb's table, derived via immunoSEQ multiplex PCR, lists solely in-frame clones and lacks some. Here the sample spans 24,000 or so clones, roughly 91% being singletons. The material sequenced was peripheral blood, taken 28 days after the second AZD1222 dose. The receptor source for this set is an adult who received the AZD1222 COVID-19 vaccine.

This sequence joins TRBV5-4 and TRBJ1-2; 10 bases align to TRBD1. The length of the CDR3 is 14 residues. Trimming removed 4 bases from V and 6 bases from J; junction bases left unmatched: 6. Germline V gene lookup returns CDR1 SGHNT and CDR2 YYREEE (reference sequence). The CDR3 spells CASSADRGRDGYTF. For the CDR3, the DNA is TGTGCCAGCAGCGCCGACAGGGGGCGGGATGGCTACACCTTC.

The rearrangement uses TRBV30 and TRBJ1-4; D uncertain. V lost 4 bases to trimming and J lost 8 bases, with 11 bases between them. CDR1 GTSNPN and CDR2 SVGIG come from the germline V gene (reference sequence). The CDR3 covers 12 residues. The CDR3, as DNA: TGTGCCTGGACCCAAAACGGGGAAAAACTGTTTTTT. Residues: CAWTQNGEKLFF.

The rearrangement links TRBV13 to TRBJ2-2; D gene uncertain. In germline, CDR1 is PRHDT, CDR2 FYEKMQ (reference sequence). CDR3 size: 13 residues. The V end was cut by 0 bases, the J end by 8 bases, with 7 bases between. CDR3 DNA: TGTGCCAGCAGCTTAGGCCGGGCTGGGGAGCTGTTTTTT. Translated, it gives CASSLGRAGELFF.

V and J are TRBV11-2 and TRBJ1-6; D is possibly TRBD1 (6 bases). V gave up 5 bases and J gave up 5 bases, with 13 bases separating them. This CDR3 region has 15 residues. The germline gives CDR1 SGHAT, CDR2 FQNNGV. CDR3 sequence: CASSVRQVDNSPLHF. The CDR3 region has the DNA TGTGCCAGCAGCGTCCGACAGGTTGATAATTCACCCCTCCACTTT.

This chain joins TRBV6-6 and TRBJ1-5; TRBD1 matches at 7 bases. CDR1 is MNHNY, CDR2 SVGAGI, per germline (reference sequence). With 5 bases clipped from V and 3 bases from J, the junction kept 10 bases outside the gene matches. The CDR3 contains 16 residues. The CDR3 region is CASSLGPGQPNQPQHF. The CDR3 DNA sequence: TGTGCCAGCAGTCTTGGTCCGGGACAGCCCAATCAGCCCCAGCATTTT.

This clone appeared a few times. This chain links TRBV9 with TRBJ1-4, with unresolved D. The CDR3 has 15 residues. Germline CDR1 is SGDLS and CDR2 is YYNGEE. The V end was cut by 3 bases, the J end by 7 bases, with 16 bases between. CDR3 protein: CASSAETTAGEKLFF. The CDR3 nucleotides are TGTGCCAGCAGCGCAGAGACCACGGCCGGTGAAAAACTGTTTTTT.

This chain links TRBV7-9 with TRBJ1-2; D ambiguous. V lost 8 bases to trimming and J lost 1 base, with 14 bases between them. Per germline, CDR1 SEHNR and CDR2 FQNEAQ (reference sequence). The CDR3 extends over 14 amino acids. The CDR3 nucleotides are TGTGCCAGCCCCCATCCGGCGGATAACTATGGCTACACCTTC. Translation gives CASPHPADNYGYTF.

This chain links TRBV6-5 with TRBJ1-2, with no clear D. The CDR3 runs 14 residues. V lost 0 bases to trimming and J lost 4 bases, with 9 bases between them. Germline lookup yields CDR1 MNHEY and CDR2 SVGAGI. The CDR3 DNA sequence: TGTGCCAGCAGTTACTCGGGCGTTGCCTATGGCTACACCTTC. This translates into CASSYSGVAYGYTF.

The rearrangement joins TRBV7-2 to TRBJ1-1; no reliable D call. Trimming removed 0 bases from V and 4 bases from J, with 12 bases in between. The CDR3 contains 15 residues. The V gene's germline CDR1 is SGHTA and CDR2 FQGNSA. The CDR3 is CASSLASAGSTEAFF. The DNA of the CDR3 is TGTGCCAGCAGCTTAGCTAGTGCGGGGAGCACTGAAGCTTTCTTT.

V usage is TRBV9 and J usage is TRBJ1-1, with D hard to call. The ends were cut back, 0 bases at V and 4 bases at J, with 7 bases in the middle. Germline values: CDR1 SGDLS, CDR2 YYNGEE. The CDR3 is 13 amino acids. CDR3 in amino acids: CASSVGRATEAFF. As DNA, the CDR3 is TGTGCCAGCAGCGTAGGGCGGGCCACTGAAGCTTTCTTT.

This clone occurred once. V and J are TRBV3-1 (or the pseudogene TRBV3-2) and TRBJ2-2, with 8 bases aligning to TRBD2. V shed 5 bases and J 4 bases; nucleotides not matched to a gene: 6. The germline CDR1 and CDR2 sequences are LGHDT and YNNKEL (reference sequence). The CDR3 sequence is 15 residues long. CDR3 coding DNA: TGTGCCAGCAGCAATAGCGGGACGGGCACCGGGGAGCTGTTTTTT. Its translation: CASSNSGTGTGELFF.

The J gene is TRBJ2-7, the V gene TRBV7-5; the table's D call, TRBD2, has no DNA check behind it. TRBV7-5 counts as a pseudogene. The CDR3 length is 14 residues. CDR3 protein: CARSVRENSYEQYF. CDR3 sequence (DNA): TGTGCCAGAAGCGTGCGGGAGAACTCCTACGAGCAGTACTTC.

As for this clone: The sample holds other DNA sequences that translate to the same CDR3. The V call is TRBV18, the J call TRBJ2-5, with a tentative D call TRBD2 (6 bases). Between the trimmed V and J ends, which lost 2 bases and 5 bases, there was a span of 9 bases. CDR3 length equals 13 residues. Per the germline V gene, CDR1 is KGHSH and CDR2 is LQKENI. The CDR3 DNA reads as TGTGCCAGCTCACCAGCGGGAAGCGAGACCCAGTACTTC. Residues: CASSPAGSETQYF.

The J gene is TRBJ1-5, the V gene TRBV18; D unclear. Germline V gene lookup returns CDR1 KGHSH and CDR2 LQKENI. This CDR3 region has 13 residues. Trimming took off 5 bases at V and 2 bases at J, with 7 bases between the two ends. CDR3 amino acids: CASSGSGNQPQHF. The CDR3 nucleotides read TGTGCCAGCTCAGGGAGTGGCAATCAGCCCCAGCATTTT.

DNA of the CDR3: TGTGCCAGTAGTGAACTAGCGGACGCGAACACCGGGGAGCTGTTTTTT. As protein: CASSELADANTGELFF. The chain carries TRBV19 and TRBJ2-2; 8 bases align to TRBD2. This CDR3 has 16 residues. Germline lookup yields CDR1 LNHDA and CDR2 SQIVND (reference sequence). Germline trimming cut 5 bases from V and 0 bases from J; bases unmatched to any gene: 5.

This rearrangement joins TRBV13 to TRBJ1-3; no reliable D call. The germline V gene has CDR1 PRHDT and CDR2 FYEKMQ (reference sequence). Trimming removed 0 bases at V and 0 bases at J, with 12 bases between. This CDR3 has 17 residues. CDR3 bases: TGTGCCAGCAGCTTAGGCGGTTGGGCAGGCTCTGGAAACACCATATATTTT. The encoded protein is CASSLGGWAGSGNTIYF.

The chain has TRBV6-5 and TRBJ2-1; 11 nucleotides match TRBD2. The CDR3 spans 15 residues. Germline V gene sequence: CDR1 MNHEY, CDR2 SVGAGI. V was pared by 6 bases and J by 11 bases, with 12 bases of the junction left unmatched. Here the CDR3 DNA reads TGTGCCAGCAGCACCATATTAGCGGGAGGGAATAAGCAGTTCTTC. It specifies CASSTILAGGNKQFF.

This chain's CDR3 is CSVRRGETQYF. The CDR3 DNA follows: TGCAGCGTTCGTCGCGGGGAGACCCAGTACTTC. The rearrangement links TRBV29-1 to TRBJ2-5; D is possibly TRBD2 (5 bases). CDR3 length: 11 amino acids. CDR1 is SQVTM and CDR2 is ANQGSEA in the germline V gene. The ends were cut back, 5 bases at V and 5 bases at J, with 9 bases in the middle.

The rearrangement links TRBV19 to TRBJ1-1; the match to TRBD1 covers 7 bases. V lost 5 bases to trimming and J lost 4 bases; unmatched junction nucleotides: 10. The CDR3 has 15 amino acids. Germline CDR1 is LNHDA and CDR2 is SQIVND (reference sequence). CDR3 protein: CASSAGTAESTEAFF. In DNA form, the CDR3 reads TGTGCCAGTAGTGCCGGGACAGCGGAGAGCACTGAAGCTTTCTTT.

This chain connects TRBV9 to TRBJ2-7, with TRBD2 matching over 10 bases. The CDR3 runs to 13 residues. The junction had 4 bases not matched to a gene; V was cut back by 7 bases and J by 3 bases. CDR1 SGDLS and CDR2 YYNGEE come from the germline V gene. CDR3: CASGAGGSYEQYF. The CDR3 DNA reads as TGTGCCAGCGGAGCGGGAGGGAGCTACGAGCAGTACTTC.

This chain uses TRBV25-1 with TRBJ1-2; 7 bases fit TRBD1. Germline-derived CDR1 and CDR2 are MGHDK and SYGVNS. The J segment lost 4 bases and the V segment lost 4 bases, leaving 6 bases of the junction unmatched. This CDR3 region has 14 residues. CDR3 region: CASSGGGVPYGYTF. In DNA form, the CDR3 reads TGTGCCAGCAGTGGAGGGGGCGTCCCCTATGGCTACACCTTC.

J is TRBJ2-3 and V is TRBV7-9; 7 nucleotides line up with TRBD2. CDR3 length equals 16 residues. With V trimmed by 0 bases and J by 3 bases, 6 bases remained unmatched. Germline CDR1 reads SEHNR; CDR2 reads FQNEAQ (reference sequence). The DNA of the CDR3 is TGTGCCAGCAGCTTAGCGACGGGAGGTTGGACAGATACGCAGTATTTT. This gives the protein CASSLATGGWTDTQYF.

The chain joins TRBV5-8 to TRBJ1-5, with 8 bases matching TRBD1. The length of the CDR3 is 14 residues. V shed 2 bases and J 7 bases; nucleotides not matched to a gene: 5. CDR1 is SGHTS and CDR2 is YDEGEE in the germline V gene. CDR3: CASSFSGGRQPQHF. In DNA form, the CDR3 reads TGTGCCAGCAGCTTTTCAGGGGGCAGGCAGCCCCAGCATTTT.

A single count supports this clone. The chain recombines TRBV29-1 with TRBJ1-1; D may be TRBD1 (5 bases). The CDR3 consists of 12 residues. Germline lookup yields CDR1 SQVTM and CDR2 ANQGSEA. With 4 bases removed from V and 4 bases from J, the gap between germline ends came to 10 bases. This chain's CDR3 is CSVAAQGTEAFF. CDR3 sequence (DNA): TGCAGCGTTGCAGCCCAGGGCACTGAAGCTTTCTTT.

CDR3: CASSSPGQGGYTF. The CDR3 region has the DNA TGTGCCAGCAGTTCCCCCGGGCAGGGTGGCTACACCTTC. This chain uses TRBV6-6 with TRBJ1-2; D may be TRBD1 (5 bases). Trimming removed 4 bases from V and 7 bases from J, with 13 bases in between. The germline CDR1 and CDR2 sequences are MNHNY and SVGAGI (reference sequence). The CDR3 has 13 residues.

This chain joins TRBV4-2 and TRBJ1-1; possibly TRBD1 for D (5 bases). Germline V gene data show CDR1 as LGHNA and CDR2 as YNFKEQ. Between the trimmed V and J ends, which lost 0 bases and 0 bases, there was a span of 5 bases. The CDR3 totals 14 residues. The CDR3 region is CASSQEGVNTEAFF. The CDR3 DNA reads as TGTGCCAGCAGCCAAGAAGGGGTGAACACTGAAGCTTTCTTT.

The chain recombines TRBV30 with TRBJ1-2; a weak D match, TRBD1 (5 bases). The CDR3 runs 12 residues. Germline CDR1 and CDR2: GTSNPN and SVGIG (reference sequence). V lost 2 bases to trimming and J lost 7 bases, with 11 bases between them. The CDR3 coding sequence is TGTGCCTGGAGTCCAGGGCCTGGTGGCTACACCTTC. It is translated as CAWSPGPGGYTF.

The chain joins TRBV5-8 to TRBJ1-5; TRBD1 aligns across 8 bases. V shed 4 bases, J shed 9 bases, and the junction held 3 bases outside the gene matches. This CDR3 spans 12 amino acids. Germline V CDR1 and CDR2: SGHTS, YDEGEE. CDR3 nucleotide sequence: TGTGCCAGCAGCCAACAGGGGGGGCCCCAGCATTTT. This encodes CASSQQGGPQHF.

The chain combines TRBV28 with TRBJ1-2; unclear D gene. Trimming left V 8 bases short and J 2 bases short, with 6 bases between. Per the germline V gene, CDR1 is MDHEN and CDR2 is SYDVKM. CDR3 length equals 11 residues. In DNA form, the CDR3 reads TGTGCCAGCTATGTAAACTATGGCTACACCTTC. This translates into CASYVNYGYTF.

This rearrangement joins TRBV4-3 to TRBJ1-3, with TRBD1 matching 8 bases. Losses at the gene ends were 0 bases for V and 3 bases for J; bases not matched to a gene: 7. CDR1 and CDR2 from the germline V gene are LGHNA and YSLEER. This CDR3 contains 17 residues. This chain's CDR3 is CASSQEYRRGLGNTIYF. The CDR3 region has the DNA TGCGCCAGCAGCCAAGAGTATCGCAGGGGGCTTGGAAACACCATATATTTT.